This T cell receptor beta chain was retrieved from a study of T cell responses to AZD1222 COVID-19 vaccine. The CDR3 is made up of 15 amino acids. Losses at the gene ends were 3 bases for V and 7 bases for J; bases not matched to a gene: 12. The germline gives CDR1 MGHRA, CDR2 YSYEKL. Method: immunoSEQ multiplex PCR; TCRdb's copy keeps in-frame clones and lacks some. The table lists more than 70,000 clones, approximately 86% of them singletons. This sample comprised peripheral blood, obtained on day 0 of AZD1222 vaccination. This TCR came from an adult in good health. The chain uses TRBV4-1 and TRBJ2-7; TRBD2 matches 7 bases. The CDR3 protein is CASSQSGGPLGEQYF. As DNA, the CDR3 is TGCGCCAGCAGCCAGTCGGGAGGCCCCCTAGGAGAGCAGTACTTC.